Below, 27 T cell receptor beta chains from the same sample are listed, as sequenced in a study of blood T cell repertoires in COVID-19. Clones were read by immunoSEQ multiplex PCR, and TCRdb kept only the in-frame ones, dropping some. The table includes about 190,000 clones, about four fifths detected once. Sequenced material: peripheral blood. These receptors came from a man aged 55 to 70 with acute or convalescent COVID-19.

This rearrangement joins TRBV6-5 to TRBJ2-2; 8 bases line up with TRBD1. Germline CDR1 and CDR2: MNHEY and SVGAGI. The CDR3 spans 15 residues. Trimming at V came to 8 bases and at J to 6 bases, leaving 11 bases not matched to a gene. CDR3 in amino acids: CASGIGQGAPGELFF. The CDR3 nucleotides are TGTGCCAGCGGAATAGGGCAGGGGGCCCCCGGGGAGCTGTTTTTT.

The chain recombines TRBV6-2 or TRBV6-3 with TRBJ1-1; 7 bases map to TRBD1. J lost 5 bases, V lost 6 bases, and 12 bases had no gene match. The CDR3 is made up of 15 amino acids. The germline gives CDR1 MNHEY, CDR2 SVGEGT. The CDR3 DNA reads TGTGCCAGCAGGCCTATCGACAGGGTAGGGACTGAAGCTTTCTTT. Encoded protein: CASRPIDRVGTEAFF.

The V call is TRBV10-3, the J call TRBJ2-7; weak D call: TRBD2 (5 bases). V lost 8 bases to trimming and J lost 2 bases, with 10 bases between them. Germline CDR1 is ENHRY and CDR2 is SYGVKD. CDR3 size: 12 residues. Written as DNA, the CDR3 is TGTGCCATCGGGAGAGCACCCTACGAGCAGTACTTC. Translation: CAIGRAPYEQYF.

V is TRBV5-8 and J is TRBJ1-5; a weak D match, TRBD1 (5 bases). The germline V and J ends were trimmed by 0 bases and 6 bases, with 13 bases remaining between them. Germline-derived CDR1 and CDR2 are SGHTS and YDEGEE. This CDR3 has 15 residues. The CDR3 sequence is CASSLGQGGSQPQHF. The CDR3 DNA reads TGTGCCAGCAGCTTGGGGCAGGGAGGTAGTCAGCCCCAGCATTTT.

Only a few counts were recorded for this clone. The chain combines TRBV6-2 or TRBV6-3 with TRBJ2-7; 8 nucleotides match TRBD2. The CDR3 consists of 15 residues. Germline values: CDR1 MNHEY, CDR2 SVGEGT. V was pared by 2 bases and J by 7 bases, with 10 bases of the junction left unmatched. The CDR3 region has the DNA TGTGCCAGCAGTTACGGTTGGGTACTAGCGGTAGAGCAGTACTTC. It specifies CASSYGWVLAVEQYF.

This clone was picked up one time. The chain employs TRBV7-9 and TRBJ1-2, with 8 nucleotides matching TRBD1. The length of the CDR3 is 13 residues. CDR1 and CDR2 from the germline V gene are SEHNR and FQNEAQ (reference sequence). V lost 1 base to trimming and J lost 7 bases; unmatched junction nucleotides: 2. The CDR3 DNA reads TGTGCCAGCAGCTTAGGGACAGGGAGTGGCTACACCTTC. It encodes CASSLGTGSGYTF.

The chain carries TRBV30 and TRBJ1-1, with no clear D. The CDR3 has 13 amino acids. From germline, CDR1 is GTSNPN and CDR2 SVGIG (reference sequence). Trimming removed 4 bases at V and 3 bases at J, with 12 bases between. CDR3 amino acids: CAWNLQRDTEAFF. CDR3 coding DNA: TGTGCCTGGAACCTTCAACGGGACACTGAAGCTTTCTTT.

In this sample, this clone turned up a few times. The chain employs TRBV6-1 and TRBJ1-5; D uncertain. The CDR3 is 13 amino acids. V was pared by 2 bases and J by 5 bases, with 7 bases between. Germline CDR1 and CDR2: MNHNS and SASEGT. The CDR3: CASSENPDQPQHF. CDR3 nucleotide sequence: TGTGCCAGCAGTGAAAATCCTGATCAGCCCCAGCATTTT.

The J gene is TRBJ1-2, the V gene TRBV2, with TRBD1 matching over 11 bases. The CDR3 has 15 amino acids. The trim removed 6 bases at V and 4 bases at J, leaving 7 bases unmatched. Germline CDR1 reads SNHLY; CDR2 reads FYNNEI. CDR3 in amino acids: CASSMGQGGLYGYTF. The DNA for the CDR3 is TGTGCCAGCAGCATGGGACAGGGGGGACTCTATGGCTACACCTTC.

The CDR3 protein is CASSSRDSLTGELFF. The CDR3 region has the DNA TGCGCCAGCAGCTCCCGGGACAGTCTCACCGGGGAGCTGTTTTTT. This rearrangement joins TRBV5-1 to TRBJ2-2; 7 bases match TRBD1. V lost 3 bases to trimming and J lost 4 bases; unmatched junction nucleotides: 6. Germline V gene sequence: CDR1 SGHRS, CDR2 YFSETQ. This CDR3 is 15 amino acids long.

The rearrangement links TRBV7-2 to TRBJ2-7, with 13 nucleotides matching TRBD2. The V gene end was trimmed by 4 bases and the J gene end by 2 bases; junction bases not matched to a gene: 14. Germline V gene lookup returns CDR1 SGHTA and CDR2 FQGNSA. The CDR3 spans 19 residues. CDR3 DNA: TGTGCCAGCAGCTCCTTTCTGACTAGCGGGGGGTCTGACCCCTACGAGCAGTACTTC. Translation gives CASSSFLTSGGSDPYEQYF. Together with reference TRBV7-2 and TRBJ2-7, the CDR3 gives the full variable domain: GAGVSQSPSNKVTEKGKDVELRCDPISGHTALYWYRQSLGQGLEFLIYFQGNSAPDKSGLPSDRFSAERTGGSVSTLTIQRTQQEDSAVYLCASSSFLTSGGSDPYEQYFGPGTRLTVT.

The chain has TRBV19 and TRBJ1-1; the match to TRBD1 covers 12 bases. Germline CDR1 is LNHDA and CDR2 is SQIVND (reference sequence). The CDR3 length is 15 residues. Trimming removed 5 bases from V and 12 bases from J; junction bases left unmatched: 13. The CDR3 DNA reads TGTGCCAGTAGTGTTTCTTGGGACAGGGGGCCGGGGACTTTCTTT. Its protein product is CASSVSWDRGPGTFF.

V is TRBV19 and J is TRBJ1-3; D unclear. V was pared by 6 bases and J by 0 bases, with 6 bases between. Germline CDR1 and CDR2: LNHDA and SQIVND (reference sequence). The length of the CDR3 is 13 residues. CDR3 coding DNA: TGTGCCAGTAGCGAACACTCTGGAAACACCATATATTTT. This encodes CASSEHSGNTIYF.

As concerns this clone: One junction end does not reproduce the germline sequence, and a read error may be involved. Other nucleotide sequences in the sample specify the same CDR3. This chain joins TRBV9 and TRBJ2-5; 9 bases align to TRBD2. This CDR3 is 15 amino acids long. Germline V lookup: CDR1 SGDLS, CDR2 YYNGEE. The CDR3, as DNA: TGCCCCCCCCGCCCCCACCGGCGGGGGGGGGAGACCCAGTACTTC. This gives the protein CPPRPHRRGGETQYF.

This chain joins TRBV25-1 and TRBJ1-2; 7 bases map to TRBD1. The CDR3 contains 14 residues. The germline V gene encodes CDR1 MGHDK and CDR2 SYGVNS. Unmatched junction bases numbered 4, after V lost 0 bases and J lost 6 bases. CDR3 region: CASSEYRGLHGYTF. The CDR3 coding sequence is TGTGCCAGCAGTGAATACAGGGGGTTGCATGGCTACACCTTC.

The CDR3 bases are TGTGCCATTTTCCCCTTGGGGGGACAGGGGGACCTTATTCCCCCGACGATAAATCAGCCCCAGCATTTT. Translation gives CAIFPLGGQGDLIPPTINQPQHF. V gene TRBV24-1 combines with J gene TRBJ1-5; 11 bases are a match to TRBD1. CDR1 is KGHDR, CDR2 SFDVKD, per germline. This CDR3 is 23 amino acids long. V gave up 11 bases and J gave up 4 bases; unmatched junction bases: 33.

This clone was counted only a few times. The chain combines TRBV6-5 with TRBJ2-1; 8 positions agree with TRBD2. Germline CDR1 MNHEY, CDR2 SVGAGI. J was trimmed by 9 bases and V by 5 bases; bases with no gene match: 12. CDR3 length: 15 residues. As DNA, the CDR3 is TGTGCCAGCAGTCCCGGACTAGCACAGTTGGGTGAGCAGTTCTTC. Protein: CASSPGLAQLGEQFF.

A few counts support this clone. V and J are TRBV19 and TRBJ2-6; D call uncertain. The CDR3 consists of 15 residues. V dropped 6 bases and J dropped 0 bases, with 9 bases sitting between them. Germline CDR1 and CDR2: LNHDA and SQIVND (reference sequence). Written as DNA, the CDR3 is TGTGCCAGTAGAACCACAGACTCTGGGGCCAACGTCCTGACTTTC. Residues: CASRTTDSGANVLTF.

The chain combines TRBV9 with TRBJ2-5, with 10 bases identical to TRBD2. CDR3 size: 15 residues. Trimming at V came to 0 bases and at J to 4 bases, leaving 3 bases not matched to a gene. Looked up from germline, CDR1 is SGDLS and CDR2 is YYNGEE. DNA of the CDR3: TGTGCCAGCAGCGTAGACACTAGCGGGGCAGAGACCCAGTACTTC. It specifies CASSVDTSGAETQYF.

The rearrangement joins TRBV6-2 or TRBV6-3 to TRBJ2-1; TRBD2 is a possible D gene (6 bases). Germline CDR1 MNHEY, CDR2 SVGEGT. V gave up 0 bases and J gave up 4 bases, with 16 bases separating them. This CDR3 is 17 amino acids long. In DNA form, the CDR3 reads TGTGCCAGCAGTTACTCAGGAGGGTCCCTCAGGTACAATGAGCAGTTCTTC. It translates to CASSYSGGSLRYNEQFF.

In nucleotides, the CDR3 is TGTGCCAGCAGCGTAGGGTACAGGTCTAATTCACCCCTCCACTTT. Amino acid sequence: CASSVGYRSNSPLHF. This chain links TRBV9 with TRBJ1-6, with a tentative D call TRBD1 (5 bases). Germline V gene sequence: CDR1 SGDLS, CDR2 YYNGEE. There are 15 residues in the CDR3. V lost 0 bases and J lost 6, with 10 bases in between.

This clone was detected only once. The rearrangement links TRBV11-2 to TRBJ1-3; TRBD1 agrees at 8 bases. The CDR3 is made up of 15 amino acids. Germline V lookup: CDR1 SGHAT, CDR2 FQNNGV. V was pared by 2 bases and J by 3 bases, with 3 bases of the junction left unmatched. The CDR3 DNA is TGTGCCAGCAGCTTACCAGGGGGCGATGGAAACACCATATATTTT. Encoded protein: CASSLPGGDGNTIYF.

This clone has a handful of counts. V gene TRBV6-5 combines with J gene TRBJ2-7, with 8 bases that match TRBD2. V lost 6 bases and J lost 3; bases outside the gene matches: 4. Germline V gene lookup returns CDR1 MNHEY and CDR2 SVGAGI. The CDR3 loop spans 13 amino acids. The CDR3 spells CASRGSGGYEQYF. CDR3 nucleotides: TGTGCCAGCAGGGGGAGCGGGGGCTACGAGCAGTACTTC.

The chain employs TRBV5-6 and TRBJ1-1; 11 bases line up with TRBD1. From germline, CDR1 is SGHDT and CDR2 YYEEEE. This CDR3 region has 16 residues. With V trimmed by 0 bases and J by 4 bases, 5 bases remained unmatched. In DNA form, the CDR3 reads TGTGCCAGCAGCTTGGCCGCGGGACAGGGGGGCACTGAAGCTTTCTTT. It specifies CASSLAAGQGGTEAFF. Supplemented by reference TRBV5-6 and TRBJ1-1, the full variable domain reads DAGVTQSPTHLIKTRGQQVTLRCSPKSGHDTVSWYQQALGQGPQFIFQYYEEEERQRGNFPDRFSGHQFPNYSSELNVNALLLGDSALYLCASSLAAGQGGTEAFFGQGTRLTVV.

This chain connects TRBV5-6 to TRBJ2-2; tentatively, D is TRBD1 (5 bases). The CDR3 is 15 amino acids. CDR1 is SGHDT and CDR2 is YYEEEE in the germline V gene. Trimming took 1 base from V and 8 from J, leaving 15 bases between them. The CDR3 here is CASSLRQGRRGELFF. The CDR3 DNA is TGTGCCAGCAGCTTGAGGCAGGGCCGTCGGGGGGAGCTGTTTTTT.

This clone rates as medium-sized. J is TRBJ2-5 and V is TRBV6-5; 14 bases match TRBD2. Germline CDR1 is MNHEY and CDR2 is SVGAGI. The trim removed 0 bases at V and 5 bases at J, leaving 2 bases unmatched. The CDR3 runs 16 residues. Here the CDR3 reads CASSYSGTSGSETQYF. For the CDR3, the DNA is TGTGCCAGCAGTTACTCAGGGACTAGCGGGAGTGAGACCCAGTACTTC.

This clone was picked up one time. The chain carries TRBV5-3 and TRBJ1-5; 7 bases are shared with TRBD1. TRBV5-3 is identified as an open reading frame with a role that is uncertain. CDR3 size: 21 residues. V dropped 2 bases and J dropped 4; count of bases not matched to a gene: 24. The CDR3 region has the DNA TGTGCCAGAAGCTTTAGGGGGCCAGGGGTTAGGCCATTCTGGACTAATCAGCCCCAGCATTTT. Protein: CARSFRGPGVRPFWTNQPQHF.